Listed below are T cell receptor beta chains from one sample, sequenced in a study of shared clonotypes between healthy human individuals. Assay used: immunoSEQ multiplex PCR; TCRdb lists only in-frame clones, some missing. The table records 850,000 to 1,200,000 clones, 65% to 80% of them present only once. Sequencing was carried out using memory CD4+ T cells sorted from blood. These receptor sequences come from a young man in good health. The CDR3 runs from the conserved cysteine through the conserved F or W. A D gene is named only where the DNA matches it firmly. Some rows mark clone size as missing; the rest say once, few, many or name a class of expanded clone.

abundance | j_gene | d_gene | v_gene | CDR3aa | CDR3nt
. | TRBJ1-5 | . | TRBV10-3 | CAISAGEASNQPQHF | TGTGCCATCAGTGCAGGGGAAGCTAGCAATCAGCCCCAGCATTTT
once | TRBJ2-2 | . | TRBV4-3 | CASSQWVDTGELFF | TGCGCCAGCAGCCAGTGGGTTGACACCGGGGAGCTGTTTTTT
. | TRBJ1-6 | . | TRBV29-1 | CSVDNRGSSYNSPLHF | TGCAGCGTTGATAACCGAGGGAGCTCCTATAATTCACCCCTCCACTTT
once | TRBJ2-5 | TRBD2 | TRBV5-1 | CASSLIAGTTETQYF | TGCGCCAGCAGCTTGATAGCGGGGACCACGGAGACCCAGTACTTC
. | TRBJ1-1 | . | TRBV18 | CASSPQRGDTETFF | TGTGCCAGCTCACCACAGAGGGGGGACACTGAAACTTTCTTT
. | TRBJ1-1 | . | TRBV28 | CASSLLLGGENAEAFF | TGTGCCAGCAGTTTATTATTAGGTGGGGAAAACGCTGAAGCTTTCTTT
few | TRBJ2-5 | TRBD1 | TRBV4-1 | CASDDRGVQETQYF | TGCGCCAGTGATGACAGGGGCGTCCAAGAGACCCAGTACTTC
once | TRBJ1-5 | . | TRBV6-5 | CASSRAASNQPQHF | TGTGCCAGCAGTCGAGCGGCTAGCAATCAGCCCCAGCATTTT
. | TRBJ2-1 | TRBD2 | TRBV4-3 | CASRQLAGNNEQFF | TGCGCCAGCAGGCAACTAGCGGGGAACAATGAGCAGTTCTTC
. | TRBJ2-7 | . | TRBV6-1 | CASERERVPFGEQYF | TGTGCCAGCGAAAGAGAAAGGGTACCTTTCGGCGAGCAGTACTTC
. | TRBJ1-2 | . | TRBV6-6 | CASSYPGRGVYGYTF | TGTGCCAGCAGTTACCCCGGCAGAGGAGTTTATGGCTACACCTTC
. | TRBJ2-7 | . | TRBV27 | CASSPTPRAYEQYF | TGTGCCAGCAGTCCAACTCCTCGGGCCTACGAGCAGTACTTC
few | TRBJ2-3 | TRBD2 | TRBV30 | CAWSVGAGATDTQYF | TGTGCCTGGAGTGTGGGAGCGGGGGCCACAGATACGCAGTATTTT
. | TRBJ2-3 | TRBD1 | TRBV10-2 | CASSDPRTGGADTQYF | TGCGCCAGCAGTGATCCTCGGACAGGGGGAGCAGATACGCAGTATTTT
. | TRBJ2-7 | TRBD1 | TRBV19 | CASSIDPPGQGHEQYF | TGTGCCAGTAGTATAGACCCACCGGGACAGGGCCACGAGCAGTACTTC
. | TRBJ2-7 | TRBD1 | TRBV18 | CASSATGEYEQYF | TGTGCCAGCTCAGCGACAGGGGAGTACGAGCAGTACTTC
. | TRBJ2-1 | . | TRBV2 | CASGRDNEQFF | TGTGCCAGTGGTAGAGACAATGAGCAGTTCTTC
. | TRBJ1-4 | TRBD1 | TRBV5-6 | CASSEGTGALRGDVF | TGTGCCAGCAGCGAGGGGACAGGGGCATTAAGAGGGGATGTTTTT
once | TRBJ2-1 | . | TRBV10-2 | CASSVQIGQFF | TGCGCCAGCAGTGTCCAGATCGGGCAGTTCTTC
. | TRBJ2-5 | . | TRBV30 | CAWSGGTLQETQYF | TGTGCCTGGAGTGGCGGGACACTCCAAGAGACCCAGTACTTC
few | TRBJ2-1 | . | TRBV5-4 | CASSGRLAQANEQFF | TGTGCCAGCAGCGGCCGGTTGGCGCAGGCCAATGAGCAGTTCTTC
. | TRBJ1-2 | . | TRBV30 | CAWSVGVVGYGYTF | TGTGCCTGGAGTGTGGGGGTGGTAGGCTATGGCTACACCTTC
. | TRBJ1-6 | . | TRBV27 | CASSLGRLYNSPLHF | TGTGCCAGCAGTTTAGGACGGCTGTATAATTCACCCCTCCACTTT
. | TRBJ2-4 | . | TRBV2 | CASSAEGNIQYF | TGTGCCAGCAGTGCGGAGGGGAACATTCAGTACTTC
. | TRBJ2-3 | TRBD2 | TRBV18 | CASSLLAGDTDTQYF | TGTGCCAGCTCACTGTTAGCGGGGGACACAGATACGCAGTATTTT
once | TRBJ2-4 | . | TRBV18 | CASSNKGDIQYF | TGTGCCAGCTCAAACAAAGGGGACATTCAGTACTTC
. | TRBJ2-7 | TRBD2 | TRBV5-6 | CASRLGLAGGYEQYF | TGTGCCAGCAGATTAGGACTAGCGGGGGGATACGAGCAGTACTTC